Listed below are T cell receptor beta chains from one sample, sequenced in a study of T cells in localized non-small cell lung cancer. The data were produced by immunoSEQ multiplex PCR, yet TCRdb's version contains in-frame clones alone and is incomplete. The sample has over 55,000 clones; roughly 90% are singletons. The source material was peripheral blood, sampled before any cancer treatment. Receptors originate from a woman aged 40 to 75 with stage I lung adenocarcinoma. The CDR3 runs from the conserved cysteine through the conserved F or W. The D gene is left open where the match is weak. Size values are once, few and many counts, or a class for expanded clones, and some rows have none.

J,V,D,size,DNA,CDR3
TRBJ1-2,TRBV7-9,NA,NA,TGTGCCAGCAGCTTGGACCCTCGGGAATATGGCTACACCTTC,CASSLDPREYGYTF
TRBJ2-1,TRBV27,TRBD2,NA,TGTGCCAGCAACTCCGGGACTAGCGGGAAGAATGAGCAGTTCTTC,CASNSGTSGKNEQFF
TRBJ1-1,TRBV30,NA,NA,TGTGCTTCCCTCGGGGTCATGAACACTGAAGCTTTCTTT,CASLGVMNTEAFF
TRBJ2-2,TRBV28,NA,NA,TGTGCCAGCAGGTCGTACCAGGCGCGTAACACCGGGGAGCTGTTTTTT,CASRSYQARNTGELFF
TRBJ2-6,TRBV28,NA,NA,TGTGCCAGCAGTTTTTCGGGGGCCAACGTCCTGACTTTC,CASSFSGANVLTF
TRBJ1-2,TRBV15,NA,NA,TGTGCCACCAGCAGAGATGTAACGGATCTTTGTTTC,CATSRDVTDLCF
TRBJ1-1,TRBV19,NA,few,TGTGCCAGTAGGATGACACGTTCGAACACTGAAGCTTTCTTT,CASRMTRSNTEAFF
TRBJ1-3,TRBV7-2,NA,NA,TGTGCCAGCAGCGTGACGGGCTCTGGAAACACCATATATTTT,CASSVTGSGNTIYF
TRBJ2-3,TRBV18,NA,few,TGTGCCAGCTCACCACTTGCAGATACGCAGTATTTT,CASSPLADTQYF
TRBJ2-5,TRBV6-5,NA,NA,TGTGCCAGCACCTACTTCCCGGGGGAGACCCAGTACTTC,CASTYFPGETQYF
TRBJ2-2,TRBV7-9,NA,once,TGTGCCAGCAGCTTATACCTCAGGGCCACCGGGGAGCTGTTTTTT,CASSLYLRATGELFF
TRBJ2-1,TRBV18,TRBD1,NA,TGTGCCAGCTCACCTTTAGGGACAGGGGGCAATGAGCAGTTCTTC,CASSPLGTGGNEQFF
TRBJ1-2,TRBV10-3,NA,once,TGTGCCATCAGTGAGTCGCCCACTAACTATGGCTACACCTTC,CAISESPTNYGYTF
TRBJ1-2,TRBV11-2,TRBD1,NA,TGTGCCAGCAGCCCGGGGCAGGGGGGGATCTATGGCTACACCTTC,CASSPGQGGIYGYTF
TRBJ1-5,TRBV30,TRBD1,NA,TGTGCCTGGAGCGTCGGACAGGGCAATCAGCCCCAGCATTTT,CAWSVGQGNQPQHF
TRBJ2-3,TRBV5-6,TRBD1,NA,TGTGCCAGCAGCGTAGGGGGCCCAGATACGCAGTATTTT,CASSVGGPDTQYF
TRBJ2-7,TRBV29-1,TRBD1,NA,TGCAGCGTTTTTGGGACAGGGAATCGGTACGAGCAGTACTTC,CSVFGTGNRYEQYF
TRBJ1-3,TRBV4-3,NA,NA,TGCGCCAGCAGCCGTGACAGGTCGCGTTACGGAAACACCATATATTTT,CASSRDRSRYGNTIYF
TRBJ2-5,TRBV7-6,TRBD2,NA,TGTGCCAGCAGCCGTGGACTAGCGGGAGTCCAAGAGACCCAGTACTTC,CASSRGLAGVQETQYF
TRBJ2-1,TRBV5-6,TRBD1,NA,TGTGCCAGCAGCTGGGGCCCGACAGGGGGATCCTACAATGAGCAGTTCTTC,CASSWGPTGGSYNEQFF
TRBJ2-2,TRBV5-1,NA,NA,TGCGCCAGCAGCTTCAGGTCGAACACCGGGGAGCTGTTTTTT,CASSFRSNTGELFF
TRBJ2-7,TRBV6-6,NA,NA,TGTGCCAGCAGTTTACGCTCGAGGCGAGGTTACGAGCAGTACTTC,CASSLRSRRGYEQYF
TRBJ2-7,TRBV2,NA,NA,TGTGCCAGCAGTGAAGGCGCTACGGGGGTGGAATACGAGCAGTACTTC,CASSEGATGVEYEQYF
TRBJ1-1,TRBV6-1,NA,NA,TGTGCCAGCAGACAGGGTACGGCGAACACTGAAGCTTTCTTT,CASRQGTANTEAFF
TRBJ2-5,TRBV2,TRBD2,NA,TGTGCCAGCAGAGGACTAGCGGGAGTGGCAGAGACCCAGTACTTC,CASRGLAGVAETQYF
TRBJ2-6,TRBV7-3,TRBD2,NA,TGTGCCAGCAGTTTGGCGGGGACTAGCTGGACTGGGGCCAACGTCCTGACTTTC,CASSLAGTSWTGANVLTF
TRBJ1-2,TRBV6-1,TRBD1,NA,TGTGCCAGCACCCGGGACAGGGGGCATAACTATGGCTACACCTTC,CASTRDRGHNYGYTF
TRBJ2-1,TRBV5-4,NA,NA,TGTGCCAGCAGCCCCGTTCCTGGGTATGAGCAGTTCTTC,CASSPVPGYEQFF
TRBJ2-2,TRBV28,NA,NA,TGTGCCAGCAGTAGCCAGGGGCTAGGGGGACCCTACACCGGGGAGCTGTTTTTT,CASSSQGLGGPYTGELFF
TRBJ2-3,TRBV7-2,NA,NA,TGTGCCAGCAAACCACGTGGCAGCACAGATACGCAGTATTTT,CASKPRGSTDTQYF
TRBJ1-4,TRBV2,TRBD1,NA,TGTGCCAGCAGTGAAAGGGACAGCAATGAAAAACTGTTTTTT,CASSERDSNEKLFF
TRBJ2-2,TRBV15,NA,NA,TGTGCCACCAGCAGAGATTTGGTTTTGCAGCGGGTGAACGCGAACACCGGGGAGCTGTTTTTT,CATSRDLVLQRVNANTGELFF
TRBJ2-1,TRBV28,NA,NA,TGTGCCAGCAGGGGGGCGCGGGATGAGCAGTTCTTC,CASRGARDEQFF
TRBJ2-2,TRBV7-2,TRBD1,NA,TGTGCCAGCAGCGCTGACAGGGTTGGCGCCGGGGAGCTGTTTTTT,CASSADRVGAGELFF
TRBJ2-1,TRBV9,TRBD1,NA,TGTGCCAGCAGCGACCGGGACAGATCTTTCAATGAGCAGTTCTTC,CASSDRDRSFNEQFF
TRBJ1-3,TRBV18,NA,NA,TGTGCCAGCTCACCGGGACCGCGCGACGCCATATATTTT,CASSPGPRDAIYF
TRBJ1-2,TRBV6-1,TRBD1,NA,TGTGCCAGCAGTGAAGGGACAGGGGACGGCTACACCTTC,CASSEGTGDGYTF
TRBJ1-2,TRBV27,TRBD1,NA,TGTGCCAGCAGTCCGCTCGGACAGGGTTCGCGGGGCTACACCTTC,CASSPLGQGSRGYTF
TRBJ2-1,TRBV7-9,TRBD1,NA,TGTGCCAGCAGCCCGAGGGACAGAAGGGGCAATGAGCAGTTCTTC,CASSPRDRRGNEQFF
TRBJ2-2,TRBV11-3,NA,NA,TGTGCCAGCAGCTTAGATTCCGCGACGCCCGGGGAGCTGTTTTTT,CASSLDSATPGELFF
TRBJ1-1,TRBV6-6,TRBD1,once,TGTGCCAGCAAGCCGGGACAGGGTGAAGCTTTCTTT,CASKPGQGEAFF
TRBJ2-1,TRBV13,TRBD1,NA,TGTGCCAGCAGCCCCCAATGGCTACAGGGGAATGAGCAGTTCTTC,CASSPQWLQGNEQFF
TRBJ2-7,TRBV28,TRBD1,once,TGTGCCAGCAGCCCGACAGGGATCGGGTACGAGCAGTACTTC,CASSPTGIGYEQYF
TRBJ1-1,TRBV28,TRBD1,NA,TGTGCCAGCAGACTACAGGGGGCACCTGAAGCTTTCTTT,CASRLQGAPEAFF
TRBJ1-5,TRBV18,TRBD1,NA,TGTGCCAGCTCACCAGACAGGGGGGTTCAGCCCCAGCATTTT,CASSPDRGVQPQHF
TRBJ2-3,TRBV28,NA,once,TGTGCCAGCAGTTTAGCGGGGAGCAGCACAGATACGCAGTATTTT,CASSLAGSSTDTQYF
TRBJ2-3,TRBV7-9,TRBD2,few,TGTGCCAGCAGTTCTAGGGGCGGGGGGACAGATACGCAGTATTTT,CASSSRGGGTDTQYF
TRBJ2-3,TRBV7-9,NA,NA,TGTGCCAGCACCCAATCCCGAGATACGCAGTATTTT,CASTQSRDTQYF
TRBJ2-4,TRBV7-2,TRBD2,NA,TGTGCCAGCAGCCCCTCCAGCGGGAGGGCCAACATTCAGTACTTC,CASSPSSGRANIQYF
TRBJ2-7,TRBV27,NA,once,TGTGCCAGTCACCAGTTGGGAAGGCAGTACTTC,CASHQLGRQYF
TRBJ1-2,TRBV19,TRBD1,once,TGTGCCAGTAGCGTACAACCGGGACAGGGAAACTATGGCTACACCTTC,CASSVQPGQGNYGYTF
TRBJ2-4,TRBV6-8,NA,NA,TGTGCCAGCTCTAGAGGCCTTGGGGACATTCAGTACTTC,CASSRGLGDIQYF
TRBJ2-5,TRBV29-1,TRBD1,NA,TGCAGCGTTGGCCAGGGGGCAAGAGAGACCCAGTACTTC,CSVGQGARETQYF
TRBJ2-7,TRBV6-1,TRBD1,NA,TGTGCCAGCAGTGACCCTCGGACAGGGTACGAGCAGTACTTC,CASSDPRTGYEQYF
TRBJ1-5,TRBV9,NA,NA,TGTGCCAGCAGCGTAGGGGTGAATAGCAATCAGCCCCAGCATTTT,CASSVGVNSNQPQHF
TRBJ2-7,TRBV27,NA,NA,TGTGCCAGCAGTTTAGTGGACCCTAGCTCCTACGAGCAGTACTTC,CASSLVDPSSYEQYF
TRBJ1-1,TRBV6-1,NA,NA,TGTGCCAGCAGCCGCGACACTGAAGCTTTCTTT,CASSRDTEAFF